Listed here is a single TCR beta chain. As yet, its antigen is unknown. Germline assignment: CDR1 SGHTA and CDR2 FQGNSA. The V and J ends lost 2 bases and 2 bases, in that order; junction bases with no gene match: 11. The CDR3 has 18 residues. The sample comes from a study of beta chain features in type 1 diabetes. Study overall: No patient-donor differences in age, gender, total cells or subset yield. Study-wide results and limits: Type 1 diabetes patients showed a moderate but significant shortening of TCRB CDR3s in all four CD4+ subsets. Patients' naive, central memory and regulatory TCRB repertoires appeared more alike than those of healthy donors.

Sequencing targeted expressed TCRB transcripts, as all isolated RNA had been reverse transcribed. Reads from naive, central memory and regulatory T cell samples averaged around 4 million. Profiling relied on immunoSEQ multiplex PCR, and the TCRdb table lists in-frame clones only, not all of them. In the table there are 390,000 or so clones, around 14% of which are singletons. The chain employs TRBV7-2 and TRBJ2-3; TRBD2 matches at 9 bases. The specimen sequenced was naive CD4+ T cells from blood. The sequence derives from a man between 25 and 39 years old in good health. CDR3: CASSLLILAGTHTDTQYF. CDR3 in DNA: TGTGCCAGCAGCTTATTGATCCTAGCGGGGACCCACACAGATACGCAGTATTTT.